In its sample, the clone carrying this T cell receptor (beta chain) was seen many times. The data originate from a study of T cells in Graves' hyperthyroidism and ophthalmopathy. The ends were cut back, 6 bases at V and 6 bases at J, with 23 bases in the middle. This CDR3 region has 15 residues. Per germline, CDR1 SQVTM and CDR2 ANQGSEA. The TCR beta CDR3 regions underwent amplification using RNA transcripts as the source. RT-PCR in the first round (using the HTBI primer set) targeted the TCR CDR3. Via MiXCR, TCRdb re-called the multiplex PCR reads, giving one row per CDR3 protein. The sample has 600,000 or so distinct CDR3 sequences; under 60% are singletons.

The sequence was obtained from a woman under 30 with Graves' hyperthyroidism. Sequenced: peripheral blood or thyroid tissue (not recorded which). V gene TRBV29-1 combines with J gene TRBJ1-2; D ambiguous. CDR3 in amino acids: CSVVTPAAGNDGYTF. CDR3 DNA: TGCAGCGTGGTAACCCCGGCGGCGGGGAACGATGGCTACACCTTC.